The source of this T cell receptor beta chain is a study of blood T cell repertoires in COVID-19 (dated by TCRdb to about 2020). Looking at the study overall: Samples covering the acute and convalescent phases of COVID-19 were provided by collaborators in the United States, Italy and Spain. The prospective study material was composed of cDNA or gDNA derived from T cells, B-cell-depleted T cells, or PBMCs. Subjects who had been exposed to COVID-19, were actively infected with it, or had recovered from it provided the deeply sampled blood TCRbeta repertoires that made up the dataset. The repertoires were released in a freely available public database intended as a resource for research on the immune response to SARS-CoV-2. Samples were obtained from the ongoing ImmuneRACE study (first 160 participants) and from 1,200 or so subjects provided by 6 global collaborators. The sample metadata nearly always contained a de-identified subject ID, COVID-19 status, age in years and sex. Where available, HLA class I and class II types were obtained from metadata supplied by the sample provider rather than from assay-based typing. Results and caveats for the whole study, not just this receptor: The amount of clinical and demographic metadata varied by source and participant and was provided uncurated.

Compared with germline, V lacks 11 bases and J lacks 9 bases; bases without a gene match: 7. Counted from cysteine to phenylalanine, this CDR3 has 11 amino acids. Here the CDR3 DNA is all that survives: 33 bases in frame from base 1. As encoded in the germline V gene (reference sequence), CDR1 is LNHDA while CDR2 is SQIVND. Enrolling through a virtual design, the prospective study's participants ranged in age from roughly 18 to 89 years and lived across about two dozen United States geographic areas. In the prospective study, cohorts were assigned on the basis of participant-reported clinical history obtained from a screening survey and a study questionnaire. For ImmuneRACE Cohort 3, a participant was defined as recovered based on two consecutive negative NP/OP PCR tests, clearance by a healthcare professional, or resolution of symptoms. In the prospective study, mobile phlebotomists collected whole blood, serum and a nasopharyngeal or oropharyngeal swab from each participant. Over an approximately 2-month period, participants in the prospective study had the option of providing additional blood draws and questionnaires. Before DNA extraction, prospective study blood samples were shipped either frozen or at room temperature.

TCRbeta CDR3 regions were amplified from genomic DNA using the immunoSEQ Assay, a bias-controlled multiplex PCR. The study's processing was this. The number of nucleated cells in each sample was estimated from the amplification of reference gene primers within the assay. To quantify the absolute abundance of each unique TCRbeta CDR3 rearrangement, sequence reads were collapsed and filtered. Productive Simpson clonality was computed per sample as the square root of Simpson's diversity index over productive rearrangements. Here the immuneACCESS table is served through TCRdb, limited to in-frame sequences with V and J called. Missing clones are a known gap in these copies; in checked studies unresolved V genes cover under half, and the rest lacks a known reason. The V and J calls and the clone size are those of that table, but D and trimming were determined from the DNA. The table for this sample lists 450,000 or so clones; less than 95% of them were counted only once. Roughly 0.66% of the sample rests with the top ten.

Comment on this clone: Its recognized antigen is unknown. Base qualities are not provided; no much larger clone lies one nucleotide away.

The sequencing sample was made of PBMCs or T cells enriched from blood (not recorded which). This clonotype was sampled from a man between 18 and 29 years old who had recovered from COVID-19. The rearrangement joined TRBV19 to TRBJ1-3, and 7 junction bases match TRBD1. The nucleotides read TGTGCCCGGAGGGGGCGGGGCACCATATATTTT. The encoded protein is CARRGRGTIYF.